The 5 T cell receptor beta chains below all came from one sample that was sequenced in a study of regulatory and conventional T cells in RAG deficiency. Blood CD4+ CD25-low CD127-high conventional T cells supplied the genomic DNA template. Only in-frame clones appear in the TCRdb table, and some are missing; sequencing was by immunoSEQ multiplex PCR. The repertoire holds about 400 clones, with approximately 40% as singletons. Material: CD4+ effector T cells sorted from blood. Receptors originate from a human donor with RAG deficiency presenting as severe combined immunodeficiency.

The rearrangement uses TRBV5-1 and TRBJ1-1; D gene unclear. This CDR3 spans 12 amino acids. V lost 1 base to trimming and J lost 4 bases, with 5 bases between them. From germline, CDR1 is SGHRS and CDR2 YFSETQ. The CDR3 loop reads CASSLRPTEAFF. For the CDR3, the DNA is TGCGCCAGCAGCTTGAGACCCACTGAAGCTTTCTTT.

The J gene is TRBJ2-7, the V gene TRBV11-3; TRBD1 might be the D (5 bases). The V gene's germline CDR1 is SGHNT and CDR2 YENEEA. This CDR3 contains 12 residues. With 1 base removed from V and 4 bases from J, the gap between germline ends came to 5 bases. The CDR3 DNA is TGTGCCAGCAGCTTAGGGACATACGAGCAGTACTTC. Protein sequence: CASSLGTYEQYF.

This chain uses TRBV5-6 with TRBJ2-5, with D possibly being TRBD1 (5 bases). CDR1 and CDR2 from the germline V gene are SGHDT and YYEEEE. V lost 0 bases and J lost 5, with 5 bases in between. The CDR3 spans 12 residues. In DNA form, the CDR3 reads TGTGCCAGCAGCTTGGACAGGGAGACCCAGTACTTC. The encoded protein is CASSLDRETQYF.

By share, this clone counts as large. The chain recombines TRBV7-3 with TRBJ1-1, with a possible D match to TRBD1 (5 bases). V was cut by 4 bases and J by 7 bases, with 19 bases left in between. CDR3 size: 15 residues. Germline assignment: CDR1 SGHTA and CDR2 FQGTGA. The CDR3 is CASSSIGTPLIEAFF. For the CDR3, the DNA is TGTGCCAGCAGCTCGATCGGGACCCCGTTAATTGAAGCTTTCTTT.

The chain has TRBV5-1 and TRBJ1-2; D is uncertain. CDR3 length: 14 amino acids. The germline gives CDR1 SGHRS, CDR2 YFSETQ. Trimming removed 0 bases at V and 5 bases at J, with 11 bases between. The CDR3 DNA reads as TGCGCCAGCAGCTTGGGCGTACAGACATATGGCTACACCTTC. It translates to CASSLGVQTYGYTF.